Shown below are 7 T cell receptor beta chains from a single sample sequenced in a study of CD8 T cells in Susac syndrome. After extraction with the RNeasy kit, about 0.45 to 1 ug of the RNA was reverse transcribed using random hexamers. TCRdb independently ran MiXCR on the immunoSEQ multiplex PCR reads; one entry per CDR3 protein. The data contain some 120,000 distinct CDR3 sequences, 90% to 95% of them singletons. Sequenced: CD4+ T cells from PBMCs. The receptors were sampled from a human donor in good health.

The gene calls are TRBV18 and TRBJ1-1; D call uncertain. Between the trimmed V and J ends, which lost 0 bases and 7 bases, there was a span of 9 bases. The CDR3 has 13 residues. Germline V gives CDR1 KGHSH, CDR2 LQKENI. The chain's CDR3 is CASSPPSINEAFF. The CDR3 DNA is TGTGCCAGCTCACCACCGTCCATAAATGAAGCTTTCTTT. The full variable domain, its missing parts supplied by reference TRBV18 and TRBJ1-1, is NAGVMQNPRHLVRRRGQEARLRCSPMKGHSHVYWYRQLPEEGLKFMVYLQKENIIDESGMPKERFSAEFPKEGPSILRIQQVVRGDSAAYFCASSPPSINEAFFGQGTRLTVV.

The V gene is TRBV5-4, the J gene TRBJ2-2; D is unclear. Trimming cost V 0 bases and J 7 bases, with 4 bases left between them. CDR1 and CDR2 from the germline V gene are SGHNT and YYREEE (reference sequence). The CDR3 covers 12 residues. The CDR3 DNA follows: TGTGCCAGCAGCTTGGCCGACGGGGAGCTGTTTTTT. Its protein is CASSLADGELFF. Supplemented by reference TRBV5-4 and TRBJ2-2, the full variable domain reads ETGVTQSPTHLIKTRGQQVTLRCSSQSGHNTVSWYQQALGQGPQFIFQYYREEENGRGNFPPRFSGLQFPNYSSELNVNALELDDSALYLCASSLADGELFFGEGSRLTVL.

The V gene is TRBV5-1, the J gene TRBJ1-2; D is ambiguous. V lost 3 bases and J lost 0, with 6 bases in between. From germline, CDR1 is SGHRS and CDR2 YFSETQ. This CDR3 comprises 13 residues. CDR3 nucleotides: TGCGCCAGCAGCTACGGGCCTAACTATGGCTACACCTTC. It encodes CASSYGPNYGYTF.

J is TRBJ2-3 and V is TRBV5-1, with a weak D call TRBD1 (6 bases). The V gene's germline CDR1 is SGHRS and CDR2 YFSETQ. The CDR3 contains 15 residues. V lost 4 bases, J lost 2 bases, and 14 bases lay in between. Written as DNA, the CDR3 is TGCGCCAGCAGCACAGGACAGCCCCTCACAGATACGCAGTATTTT. It is translated as CASSTGQPLTDTQYF.

The CDR3 is CASSQDSYQPQHF. The CDR3 region has the DNA TGTGCCAGCAGCCAAGACAGCTATCAGCCCCAGCATTTT. This chain joins TRBV14 and TRBJ1-5; D ambiguous. CDR1 is SGHDN and CDR2 is FVKESK in the germline V gene. V was pared by 0 bases and J by 5 bases, with 5 bases between. CDR3 length: 13 residues.

This chain joins TRBV12-3 or TRBV12-4 and TRBJ2-7; 12 nucleotides line up with TRBD2. CDR3 length: 17 residues. The trim removed 4 bases at V and 3 bases at J, leaving 10 bases unmatched. CDR3 DNA: TGTGCCAGCAGTTCGCCGGGACTAGCGGGCGGATACTACGAGCAGTACTTC. As protein: CASSSPGLAGGYYEQYF.

The chain employs TRBV9 and TRBJ2-7; TRBD2 might be the D (5 bases). Trimming stripped 0 bases from V and 1 base from J, with 8 bases between. Germline CDR1 is SGDLS and CDR2 is YYNGEE. The CDR3 loop spans 14 amino acids. CDR3 in amino acids: CASSVAGKSYEQYF. In DNA, the CDR3 is TGTGCCAGCAGCGTAGCCGGGAAGTCCTACGAGCAGTACTTC.